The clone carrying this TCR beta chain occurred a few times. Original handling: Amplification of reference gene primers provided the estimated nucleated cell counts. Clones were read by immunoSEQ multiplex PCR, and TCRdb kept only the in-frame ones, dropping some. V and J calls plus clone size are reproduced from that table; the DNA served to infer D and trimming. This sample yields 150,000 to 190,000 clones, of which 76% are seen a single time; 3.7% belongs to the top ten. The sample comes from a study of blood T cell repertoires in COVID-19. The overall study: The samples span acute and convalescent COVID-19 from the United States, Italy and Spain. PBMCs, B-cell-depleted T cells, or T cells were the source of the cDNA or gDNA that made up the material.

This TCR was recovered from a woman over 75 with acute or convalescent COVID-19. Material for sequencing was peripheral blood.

The CDR3 reads CAWSQSGTGVANYGYTF. CDR3 DNA sequence: TGTGCCTGGAGCCAATCCGGGACAGGGGTAGCTAACTATGGCTACACCTTC. V gene TRBV30 combines with J gene TRBJ1-2, with 10 positions matching TRBD1. Germline loops: CDR1 GTSNPN, CDR2 SVGIG (reference sequence). J lost 0 bases, V lost 3 bases, and 10 bases had no gene match. The CDR3 loop spans 17 amino acids.